A single sample is the source of the 26 T cell receptor beta chains below, sequenced in a study of blood T cells in healthy people across ages. Using a J-beta primer mix together with a sample-barcoded 5' primer, a second PCR was run for roughly 7 to 12 cycles. TCRdb re-called the 5' RACE reads with MiXCR, one entry per CDR3 protein. The sample contains about 1.8 million distinct CDR3 sequences, roughly 50% of which appear only once. The sequencing sample was made of blood. Receptors originate from a woman in her thirties or forties in good health.

CDR3 sequence: CASSPLRGGETQYF. CDR3 nucleotides: TGTGCCAGCAGTCCCTTGAGGGGCGGGGAGACCCAGTACTTC. The chain recombines TRBV25-1 with TRBJ2-5; D may match TRBD1 or TRBD2 (5 bases each). The V end lost 5 bases, the J end lost 5 bases, and 15 bases lay between the germline ends. Germline loops: CDR1 MGHDK, CDR2 SYGVNS. The CDR3 covers 14 residues. The variable domain in full, with the rest retrieved from reference TRBV25-1 and TRBJ2-5, is EADIYQTPRYLVIGTGKKITLECSQTMGHDKMYWYQQDPGMELHLIHYSYGVNSTEKGDLSSESTVSRIRTEHFPLTLESARPSHTSQYLCASSPLRGGETQYFGPGTRLLVL.

The chain links TRBV27 to TRBJ1-6, with unresolved D. The germline V gene encodes CDR1 MNHEY and CDR2 SMNVEV (reference sequence). This CDR3 region has 16 residues. V shed 6 bases and J shed 6 bases, with 18 bases lying between them. CDR3 DNA: TGTGCCAGCAGGAGCCGATACAAGAATAGTAATTCACCCCTCCACTTT. Amino acids: CASRSRYKNSNSPLHF.

CDR3 nucleotides: TGTGCCAGCAGCAGGGCTCGTGGGGGAACAGATACGCAGTATTTT. It codes for CASSRARGGTDTQYF. The genes are TRBV6-6 and TRBJ2-3, with D perhaps assigned TRBD1 or TRBD2 (5 bases each). This CDR3 spans 15 amino acids. Per the germline V gene, CDR1 is MNHNY and CDR2 is SVGAGI (reference sequence). V dropped 6 bases and J dropped 3 bases, with 16 bases sitting between them.

A few counts support this clonotype. The rearrangement uses TRBV27 and TRBJ2-5, with unresolved D. The DNA matches TRBJ2-7 better at its end, which makes the J call doubtful. The CDR3 has 13 residues. Germline V lookup: CDR1 MNHEY, CDR2 SMNVEV (reference sequence). CDR3 nucleotides: TGTGCCAGCAGTCCCTCCCCAGTCGACGAGCAGTACTTC. Its translation: CASSPSPVDEQYF.

This clonotype was seen a few times. This sequence joins TRBV20-1 and TRBJ2-5; D is perhaps TRBD2 (5 bases). Trimming shortened V by 0 bases and J by 11 bases, and 16 bases separated the two germline ends. The germline V gene encodes CDR1 DFQATT and CDR2 SNEGSKA (reference sequence). CDR3 length: 13 amino acids. CDR3 loop: CSARERGLEIQYF. The CDR3 nucleotides read TGCAGTGCTAGAGAAAGAGGGCTGGAGATTCAGTACTTC.

The chain recombines TRBV7-8 with TRBJ2-1; weak D call: TRBD2 (5 bases). Germline loops: CDR1 SGHVS, CDR2 FQNEAQ. The CDR3 runs 11 residues. Trimming took off 8 bases at V and 8 bases at J, with 10 bases between the two ends. As DNA, the CDR3 is TGTGCCAGCCTCGAGGAGGATGAGCAGTTCTTC. Protein product: CASLEEDEQFF.

The gene calls are TRBV12-3 or TRBV12-4 and TRBJ2-7; D is perhaps TRBD2 (5 bases). The V and J ends lost 0 bases and 0 bases respectively, with 9 bases between them. The length of the CDR3 is 15 residues. CDR3 DNA: TGTGCCAGCAGTTTAGCGCTAGGGAGCTCCTACGAGCAGTACTTC. As protein: CASSLALGSSYEQYF.

As to this clonotype: Relative to the germline gene, one junction end is altered; a read error may explain this. This chain connects TRBV6-5 to TRBJ1-6; TRBD1 might be the D (5 bases). Germline lookup yields CDR1 MNHEY and CDR2 SVGAGI. The CDR3 sequence is 15 residues long. CDR3 coding DNA: TGCGCCAGCAGTACCGAGGGGTCAGGCGGTTCACCCCTCCACTTT. As protein: CASSTEGSGGSPLHF.

V is TRBV7-2 and J is TRBJ1-2, with unresolved D. The CDR3 spans 15 residues. The germline V gene encodes CDR1 SGHTA and CDR2 FQGNSA. Trimming removed 5 bases from V and 1 base from J, with 14 bases in between. The CDR3 coding sequence is TGTGCCAGCAGCCAAGGAGGGCCCCTTAACTATGGCTACACCTTC. It is translated as CASSQGGPLNYGYTF. The whole variable domain, remainder taken from reference TRBV7-2 and TRBJ1-2, is GAGVSQSPSNKVTEKGKDVELRCDPISGHTALYWYRQSLGQGLEFLIYFQGNSAPDKSGLPSDRFSAERTGGSVSTLTIQRTQQEDSAVYLCASSQGGPLNYGYTFGSGTRLTVV.

The gene calls are TRBV4-1 and TRBJ2-6, with 12 nucleotides matching TRBD2. CDR1 is MGHRA, CDR2 YSYEKL, per germline. CDR3 length: 17 amino acids. The V segment lost 4 bases and the J segment 4 bases; nucleotides outside the gene matches: 5. The CDR3 sequence: CASSRGLAGNGANVLTF. The CDR3 nucleotides are TGCGCCAGCAGCCGTGGACTAGCGGGGAACGGGGCCAACGTCCTGACTTTC.

CDR3 protein: CARRRTDVQYF. In DNA, the CDR3 is TGTGCCAGAAGAAGAACAGATGTGCAGTATTTT. This chain links TRBV12-3 or TRBV12-4 with TRBJ2-3; no definite D call. V lost 9 bases to trimming and J lost 11 bases, with 15 bases between them. There are 11 residues in the CDR3.

This clonotype appeared many times. One junction end does not reproduce the germline sequence, and a read error may be involved. The genes are TRBV28 and TRBJ2-7; D not certain. This CDR3 is 11 amino acids long. CDR1 is MDHEN, CDR2 SYDVKM, per germline. This CDR3 reads CASSSPNEQYF. CDR3 DNA sequence: TGCGCCAGCAGCTCTCCGAATGAGCAGTACTTC.

The rearrangement links TRBV3-1 to TRBJ1-5; D is undetermined. In germline, CDR1 is LGHDT, CDR2 YNNKEL (reference sequence). This CDR3 contains 16 residues. Trimming shortened V by 3 bases and J by 2 bases, and 14 bases separated the two germline ends. The CDR3 nucleotides read TGTGCCAGCAGCCAGAGCAAGGGAGTCGGCAATCAGCCCCAGCATTTT. It codes for CASSQSKGVGNQPQHF.

The V and J genes are TRBV20-1 and TRBJ2-3; 7 bases are shared with TRBD1. This CDR3 region has 15 residues. With V trimmed by 4 bases and J by 1 base, 8 bases remained unmatched. CDR1 and CDR2 from the germline V gene are DFQATT and SNEGSKA (reference sequence). The CDR3 here is CSATSGGRGTDTQYF. The CDR3 DNA sequence: TGCAGTGCTACCTCAGGGGGTAGGGGCACAGATACGCAGTATTTT.

In its sample, this clonotype was seen a few times. V gene TRBV20-1 combines with J gene TRBJ2-1; 11 bases agree with TRBD2. The germline V gene encodes CDR1 DFQATT and CDR2 SNEGSKA (reference sequence). CDR3 length: 14 amino acids. Unmatched junction bases numbered 8, after V lost 4 bases and J lost 9 bases. The CDR3: CSAMVAGGPSEQFF. DNA of the CDR3: TGCAGTGCTATGGTAGCGGGGGGGCCAAGTGAGCAGTTCTTC.

V and J are TRBV6-1 and TRBJ2-3, with 9 bases matching TRBD1. The CDR3 loop spans 14 amino acids. Trimming cost V 6 bases and J 6 bases; bases outside gene matches: 7. Germline values: CDR1 MNHNS, CDR2 SASEGT. CDR3 region: CASRLTGGRDTQYF. CDR3 bases: TGTGCCAGCAGGCTAACAGGGGGCCGGGATACGCAGTATTTT.

V is TRBV20-1 and J is TRBJ2-5; no reliable D call. CDR1 DFQATT and CDR2 SNEGSKA come from the germline V gene (reference sequence). This CDR3 is 15 amino acids long. Trimming took off 6 bases at V and 5 bases at J, with 22 bases between the two ends. This CDR3 is CSANQRAFHGETQYF. CDR3 DNA sequence: TGCAGTGCCAATCAAAGGGCTTTCCATGGGGAGACCCAGTACTTC.

The chain joins TRBV5-4 to TRBJ1-4, with D uncertain. V lost 0 bases, J lost 4 bases, and 10 bases lay in between. Germline CDR1 is SGHNT and CDR2 is YYREEE (reference sequence). CDR3 size: 15 residues. The CDR3 nucleotides are TGTGCCAGCAGCTTGGCCGGGCCGATTAATGAAAAACTGTTTTTT. This sequence encodes CASSLAGPINEKLFF.

The gene calls are TRBV7-9 and TRBJ2-7; 7 bases are a match to TRBD1. The germline gives CDR1 SEHNR, CDR2 FQNEAQ (reference sequence). The CDR3 is made up of 15 amino acids. The V gene end was trimmed by 5 bases and the J gene end by 5 bases; junction bases not matched to a gene: 12. The CDR3 loop reads CASSRTGTASNEQYF. CDR3 DNA: TGTGCCAGCAGCCGAACCGGGACAGCGAGCAACGAGCAGTACTTC.

This chain uses TRBV9 with TRBJ1-1; 8 nucleotides line up with TRBD1. CDR3 size: 17 residues. V lost 0 bases and J lost 0; bases outside the gene matches: 7. CDR1 SGDLS and CDR2 YYNGEE come from the germline V gene. DNA of the CDR3: TGTGCCAGCAGCGTAGCCCAGGGGGCGGCGATGAACACTGAAGCTTTCTTT. This gives the protein CASSVAQGAAMNTEAFF. The variable domain in full, with the rest retrieved from reference TRBV9 and TRBJ1-1, is DSGVTQTPKHLITATGQRVTLRCSPRSGDLSVYWYQQSLDQGLQFLIQYYNGEERAKGNILERFSAQQFPDLHSELNLSSLELGDSALYFCASSVAQGAAMNTEAFFGQGTRLTVV.

The rearrangement uses TRBV27 and TRBJ1-4; possibly TRBD1 for D (6 bases). Germline CDR1 reads MNHEY; CDR2 reads SMNVEV (reference sequence). The V and J ends lost 1 base and 8 bases respectively, with 11 bases between them. This CDR3 comprises 14 residues. The DNA of the CDR3 is TGTGCCAGCAGTTTATACGGACAGATGGAAAAACTGTTTTTT. Residues: CASSLYGQMEKLFF. Variable domain in full (rest from reference TRBV27 and TRBJ1-4): EAQVTQNPRYLITVTGKKLTVTCSQNMNHEYMSWYRQDPGLGLRQIYYSMNVEVTDKGDVPEGYKVSRKEKRNFPLILESPSPNQTSLYFCASSLYGQMEKLFFGSGTQLSVL.

This clonotype has a single count. The chain employs TRBV5-1 and TRBJ2-3; D is ambiguous. The CDR3 spans 17 residues. CDR1 SGHRS and CDR2 YFSETQ come from the germline V gene. V was cut by 0 bases and J by 3 bases, with 17 bases left in between. CDR3 amino acids: CASSLAVLMGPTDTQYF. The DNA of the CDR3 is TGCGCCAGCAGCTTGGCTGTCCTGATGGGCCCGACAGATACGCAGTATTTT.

The chain carries TRBV28 and TRBJ2-5, with D possibly TRBD2 on 6 matching bases. This CDR3 has 15 amino acids. The germline CDR1 and CDR2 sequences are MDHEN and SYDVKM. V dropped 7 bases and J dropped 2 bases, with 17 bases sitting between them. CDR3 loop: CASKEETRRQETQYF. The CDR3 coding sequence is TGTGCCAGCAAGGAGGAGACTAGGAGGCAAGAGACCCAGTACTTC.

Only a few counts were recorded for this clonotype. The J gene is TRBJ2-7, the V gene TRBV27, with TRBD1 identical over 10 bases. CDR1 MNHEY and CDR2 SMNVEV come from the germline V gene (reference sequence). J gave up 9 bases and V 5 bases, and 10 bases lay outside the gene matches. The CDR3 sequence is 14 residues long. CDR3 bases: TGTGCCAGCAGTCCCCCGGGACAGGGGATGGGGCAGTACTTC. It is translated as CASSPPGQGMGQYF.

The chain joins TRBV9 to TRBJ2-1, with D possibly called TRBD1 or TRBD2 (6 bases each). The ends were cut back, 4 bases at V and 6 bases at J, with 17 bases in the middle. In germline, CDR1 is SGDLS, CDR2 YYNGEE. This CDR3 is built from 15 residues. DNA of the CDR3: TGTGCCAGCAGCCGAATCCTAGGGGGGAGCAATGAGCAGTTCTTC. It is translated as CASSRILGGSNEQFF.

The chain uses TRBV13 and TRBJ1-6; 8 bases line up with TRBD1. Germline-derived CDR1 and CDR2 are PRHDT and FYEKMQ (reference sequence). The CDR3 has 16 residues. The V and J ends lost 2 bases and 9 bases, in that order; junction bases with no gene match: 9. In nucleotides, the CDR3 is TGTGCCAGCAGCTTACGCCGACAGGGGTCCAGTTCACCCCTCCACTTT. It is translated as CASSLRRQGSSSPLHF.